The present entry profiles one TCR beta chain with its context. Antigen: not known. The sample comes from a study of T cells in narcolepsy. Study-level background: Healthy controls were enrolled alongside patients with narcolepsy type 1 or type 2.

This table comes from immunoSEQ multiplex PCR, and its TCRdb copy is limited to in-frame clones, with some not included. The sample has 35,000 or so clones, approximately 86% seen once. The CDR3 covers 17 residues. Trimming took 6 bases from V and 0 from J; bases not matched to a gene: 8. Germline values: CDR1 SQVTM, CDR2 ANQGSEA. General study points: Same-patient CSF and blood CD4+ T cell clonotypes included HCRT-specific and TRIB2-specific autoreactive ones. Some memory CD4+ repertoires had no autoreactive clone sequences. Reportedly, autoreactive clonotypes were serially detected in patients' blood but not controls'.

The TCR was taken from a human donor with narcolepsy. The sequencing input was CD45RA- memory CD4+ T cells from PBMCs. V and J are TRBV29-1 and TRBJ2-1, with TRBD2 identical over 13 bases. CDR3 nucleotide sequence: TGCAGCGTAGAGGGACTAGCGGGGTTCCCCTCCTACAATGAGCAGTTCTTC. It encodes CSVEGLAGFPSYNEQFF.